The T cell receptor beta chain described here comes from a study of response to subunit inactivated influenza vaccine. Germline V lookup: CDR1 SNHLY, CDR2 FYNNEI. This CDR3 is built from 15 residues. After removal of 7 bases from V and 7 bases from J, the junction contained 13 bases not matched to a gene. This clonotype has only a few counts. TCRdb recomputed calls from the RT-PCR reads with MiXCR, one row per CDR3 protein. The sample has under 850,000 distinct CDR3 sequences; about a fifth are singletons. This chain joins TRBV2 and TRBJ2-1; 7 bases line up with TRBD2. The input for sequencing was PBMCs from blood, taken less than 6 days after vaccination. This clonotype was obtained from a man in his fifties who received an inactivated influenza vaccine. The CDR3 DNA reads as TGTGCCAGCACTCCGGGCGGGAGATCGTCGAATGAGCAGTTCTTC. Protein: CASTPGGRSSNEQFF.